This TCR beta chain was retrieved from a study of cytomegalovirus exposure and HLA in healthy donors. In the PCR, 60 Vbeta and 13 Jbeta primers were used. Authors' data handling: An analysis performed later counted about 80 million unique TCR beta chains (roughly 11 million of them shared). Some clones are missing from TCRdb's copy, which holds only in-frame ones; the method was immunoSEQ multiplex PCR. The DNA was the basis for D and trimming; V, J and clone size are from that table. The sample consists of 74,000 or so clones, over 70% of them appearing once. Notes on the study in general: Sequencing artifact likely explains a cluster of highly shared sequence variants. The study assumed roughly uniform donor sequencing depth for presence/absence analyses. In a later analysis, donors in an Asian-associated ancestry cluster reportedly had fewer N-insertions in productive TCRs than the cohort mean.

V shed 4 bases and J 10 bases; nucleotides not matched to a gene: 10. The CDR3 length is 14 residues. Germline CDR1 and CDR2: MRHNA and SNTAGT. On this clone: The antigen remains undetermined.

J is TRBJ1-2 and V is TRBV6-4, with TRBD1 matching 9 bases. The clonotype was recovered from a male donor in good health and CMV-seropositive. The sequenced sample was PBMCs. The CDR3: CASSATGQGIFYTF. Written as DNA, the CDR3 is TGTGCCAGCAGTGCCACGGGACAGGGTATTTTCTACACCTTC.